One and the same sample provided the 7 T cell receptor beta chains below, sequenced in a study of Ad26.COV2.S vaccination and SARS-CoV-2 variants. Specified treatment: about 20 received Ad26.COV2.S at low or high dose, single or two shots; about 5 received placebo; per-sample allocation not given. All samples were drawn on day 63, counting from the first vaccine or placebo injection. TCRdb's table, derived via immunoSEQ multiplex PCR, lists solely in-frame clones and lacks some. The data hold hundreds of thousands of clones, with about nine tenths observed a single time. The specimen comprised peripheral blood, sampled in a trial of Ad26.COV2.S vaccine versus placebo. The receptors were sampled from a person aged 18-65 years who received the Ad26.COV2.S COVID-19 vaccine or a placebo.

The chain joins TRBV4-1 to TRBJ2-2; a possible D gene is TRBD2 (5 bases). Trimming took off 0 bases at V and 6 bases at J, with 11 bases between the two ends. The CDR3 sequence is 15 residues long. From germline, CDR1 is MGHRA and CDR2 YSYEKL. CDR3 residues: CASSQDGGSAGELFF. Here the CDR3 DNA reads TGCGCCAGCAGCCAAGATGGAGGTAGCGCCGGGGAGCTGTTTTTT.

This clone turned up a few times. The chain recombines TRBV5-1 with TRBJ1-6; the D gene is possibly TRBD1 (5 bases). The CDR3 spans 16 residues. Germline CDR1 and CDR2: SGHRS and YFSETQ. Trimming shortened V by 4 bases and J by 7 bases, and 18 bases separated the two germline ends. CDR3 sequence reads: CASSPRGGSSNSPLHF. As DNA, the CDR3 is TGCGCCAGCAGCCCACGTGGGGGGTCGTCGAATTCACCCCTCCACTTT.

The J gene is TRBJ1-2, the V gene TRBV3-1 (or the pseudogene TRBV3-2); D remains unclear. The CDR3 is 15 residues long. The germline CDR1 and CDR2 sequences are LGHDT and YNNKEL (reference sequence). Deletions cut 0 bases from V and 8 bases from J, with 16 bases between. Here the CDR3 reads CASSQDRRYLGGYTF. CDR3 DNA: TGTGCCAGCAGCCAAGATCGACGGTATCTTGGGGGCTACACCTTC.

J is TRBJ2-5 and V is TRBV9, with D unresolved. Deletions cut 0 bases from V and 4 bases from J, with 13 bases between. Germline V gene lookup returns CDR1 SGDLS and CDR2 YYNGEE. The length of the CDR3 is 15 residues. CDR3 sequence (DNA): TGTGCCAGCAGCGTAGCTCTTCGTAATCGAGAGACCCAGTACTTC. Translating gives CASSVALRNRETQYF.

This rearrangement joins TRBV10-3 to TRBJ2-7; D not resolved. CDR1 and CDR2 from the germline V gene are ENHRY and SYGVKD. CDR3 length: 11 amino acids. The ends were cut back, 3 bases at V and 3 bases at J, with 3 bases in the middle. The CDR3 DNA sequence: TGTGCCATCAGTGACTACTACGAGCAGTACTTC. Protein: CAISDYYEQYF.

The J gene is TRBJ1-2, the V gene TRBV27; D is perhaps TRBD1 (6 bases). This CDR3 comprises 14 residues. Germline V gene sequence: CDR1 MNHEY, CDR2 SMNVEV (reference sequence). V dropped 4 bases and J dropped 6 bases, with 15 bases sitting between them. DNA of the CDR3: TGTGCCAGCAGTTCCGGGGGGGCAGGCCATGGCTACACCTTC. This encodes CASSSGGAGHGYTF.

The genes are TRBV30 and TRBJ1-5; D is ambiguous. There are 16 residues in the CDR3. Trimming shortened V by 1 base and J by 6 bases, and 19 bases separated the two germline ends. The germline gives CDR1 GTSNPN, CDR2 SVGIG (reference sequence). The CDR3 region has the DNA TGTGCCTGGAGTGGAAGACTCTCCGGTGCACCTCAGCCCCAGCATTTT. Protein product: CAWSGRLSGAPQPQHF.